This record looks at one TCR beta chain sequence and its context. The CDR3 is made up of 15 amino acids. The data are from a study of control samples from healthy donors and cancer patients. Clones were sequenced by immunoSEQ multiplex PCR, and TCRdb holds only the in-frame ones, with some missing. Altogether 110,000 to 150,000 clones are present, around 90% being singletons, with the ten largest covering 5.5% to 9%. The chain is built from TRBV21-1 and TRBJ1-2; the tabulated D call, TRBD1, remains unverified against the DNA. TRBV21-1 is a listed pseudogene. Sequenced material: blood. The sequence was collected from a man between 18 and 29 years old in good health. In DNA form, the CDR3 reads TGTGCCAGCAGCAAAGCGCAGGGGGATTTTCATGGCTACACCTTC. Amino acid sequence: CASSKAQGDFHGYTF.